This T cell receptor (beta chain) was sequenced for a study of blood T cell repertoires in COVID-19. Study-level background: The United States, Italy and Spain supplied acute and convalescent COVID-19 samples. Sample material is recorded as cDNA or gDNA derived from T cells, B-cell-depleted T cells, or PBMCs.

The sample holds one count of this clone. The method was immunoSEQ multiplex PCR; TCRdb's version includes in-frame clones alone and lacks a portion of them. Altogether about 140,000 clones are present, over 80% being singletons, with the ten largest covering about 2.5%. V lost 2 bases and J lost 7, with 21 bases in between. The CDR3 is 16 residues long. Sequencing was done on a sample of peripheral blood. The rearrangement joins TRBV23-1 to TRBJ2-7; D perhaps matches TRBD2 (5 bases). TRBV23-1 is filed as an ORF, its function uncertain. The origin of this receptor is a man aged 45-65 years with active COVID-19. The DNA of the CDR3 is TGCGCCAGCAGTCAAAACGGGGTTTCTATGTTACGGGAGCAGTACTTC. The encoded protein is CASSQNGVSMLREQYF.